The 29 T cell receptor beta chains given below trace back to one sample, sequenced in a study of T cell changes during pregnancy in multiple sclerosis. Repertoires were generated with immunoSEQ multiplex PCR, while TCRdb's copy carries only in-frame clones and drops some. The sample includes 95,000 to 100,000 clones, about 91% of them seen just once. This specimen consisted of peripheral blood, obtained in the second trimester of pregnancy. These receptors all come from a female donor with multiple sclerosis, enrolled in a pregnancy study.

The genes are TRBV4-2 and TRBJ2-1, with 16 bases lining up with TRBD2. Unmatched junction bases numbered 9, after V lost 4 bases and J lost 6 bases. The germline V gene encodes CDR1 LGHNA and CDR2 YNFKEQ. This CDR3 is built from 18 residues. The CDR3, as DNA: TGTGCCAGCAGCCCAACGGGGGGGACTAGCGGGAGGGCCAATGAGCAGTTCTTC. Translation gives CASSPTGGTSGRANEQFF.

J is TRBJ1-5 and V is TRBV19; D is uncertain. The germline V and J ends were trimmed by 3 bases and 3 bases, with 9 bases remaining between them. Germline V gene lookup returns CDR1 LNHDA and CDR2 SQIVND (reference sequence). The CDR3 covers 14 residues. In DNA, the CDR3 is TGTGCCAGTAGTATCCGGGGTAACAATCAGCCCCAGCATTTT. Amino acids: CASSIRGNNQPQHF.

J is TRBJ1-4 and V is TRBV6-5, with a possible D match to TRBD1 (5 bases). Germline lookup yields CDR1 MNHEY and CDR2 SVGAGI. This CDR3 has 16 residues. V was clipped by 3 bases and J by 3 bases, with 14 bases between them. The CDR3 DNA reads TGTGCCAGCAGTTATTCAGGGACTAATCCTAATGAAAAACTGTTTTTT. The encoded protein is CASSYSGTNPNEKLFF.

The V gene is TRBV29-1, the J gene TRBJ2-5; the D is unclear. The DNA matches TRBJ2-7 better at its end, which makes the J call doubtful. Germline CDR1 SQVTM, CDR2 ANQGSEA. This CDR3 spans 11 amino acids. This CDR3 is CSVLYSYEQYF. The CDR3 DNA reads TGCAGCGTTCTGTACTCCTACGAGCAGTACTTC.

This rearrangement joins TRBV2 to TRBJ2-2; a possible D gene is TRBD2 (5 bases). Trimming removed 7 bases from V and 7 bases from J, with 10 bases in between. The CDR3 sequence is 12 residues long. Germline V gives CDR1 SNHLY, CDR2 FYNNEI. CDR3 in amino acids: CASTGSSGELFF. CDR3 in DNA: TGTGCCAGCACGGGGAGTAGCGGGGAGCTGTTTTTT.

Concerning this clone: At one of its ends the junction is not consistent with the germline gene, which may arise from a read error. The sample carries other DNA sequences with the same CDR3. The chain joins TRBV30 to TRBJ2-1; 11 nucleotides line up with TRBD2. This CDR3 comprises 15 residues. Germline CDR1 is GTSNPN and CDR2 is SVGIG (reference sequence). The CDR3: CASPDGTSGDNEQFF. CDR3 nucleotides: TGTGCCTCGCCGGACGGGACTAGCGGTGACAATGAGCAATTCTTC.

The chain couples TRBV27 to TRBJ2-3; 9 bases align to TRBD2. The germline CDR1 and CDR2 sequences are MNHEY and SMNVEV (reference sequence). The CDR3 has 19 residues. The J segment lost 0 bases and the V segment lost 4 bases, leaving 14 bases of the junction unmatched. The CDR3 loop is CASSSLFVGSGRSTDTQYF. DNA of the CDR3: TGTGCCAGCAGTTCGCTTTTCGTGGGGAGCGGGAGGAGCACAGATACGCAGTATTTT.

The chain employs TRBV6-6 and TRBJ2-1; 10 positions agree with TRBD1. This CDR3 is built from 15 residues. Germline CDR1 MNHNY, CDR2 SVGAGI (reference sequence). V gave up 2 bases and J gave up 9 bases; unmatched junction bases: 7. CDR3 protein: CASSYGGTGDFEQFF. As DNA, the CDR3 is TGTGCCAGCAGTTACGGTGGGACAGGGGATTTTGAGCAGTTCTTC.

V is TRBV5-1 and J is TRBJ2-1, with D possibly TRBD2 on 5 matching bases. Trimming took 0 bases from V and 3 from J, leaving 7 bases between them. Germline CDR1 SGHRS, CDR2 YFSETQ. This CDR3 is 14 amino acids long. CDR3 loop: CASSLAGNYNEQFF. The CDR3 bases are TGCGCCAGCAGCTTGGCGGGAAACTACAATGAGCAGTTCTTC.

This clone was recorded only once. This chain links TRBV9 with TRBJ2-1; the D gene is possibly TRBD2 (5 bases). Germline V gives CDR1 SGDLS, CDR2 YYNGEE. The CDR3 length is 15 residues. The germline V and J ends were trimmed by 3 bases and 6 bases, with 16 bases remaining between them. The CDR3, as DNA: TGTGCCAGCAGCGGACGGTACGTAGAGGGCAATGAGCAGTTCTTC. The encoded protein is CASSGRYVEGNEQFF.

The genes are TRBV10-3 and TRBJ2-6, with D hard to call. The CDR3 loop spans 14 amino acids. Per the germline V gene, CDR1 is ENHRY and CDR2 is SYGVKD. The V end was cut by 3 bases, the J end by 0 bases, with 3 bases between. CDR3 region: CAISDNSGANVLTF. The DNA for the CDR3 is TGTGCCATCAGTGACAACTCTGGGGCCAACGTCCTGACTTTC.

The chain uses TRBV7-9 and TRBJ2-1, with D tentatively TRBD2 (6 bases). There are 12 residues in the CDR3. The V end was cut by 4 bases, the J end by 10 bases, with 11 bases between. From germline, CDR1 is SEHNR and CDR2 FQNEAQ (reference sequence). CDR3 in amino acids: CASSSRDLEQFF. CDR3 in DNA: TGTGCCAGCAGCTCCCGGGACTTAGAGCAGTTCTTC. The full variable domain, its missing parts supplied by reference TRBV7-9 and TRBJ2-1, is DTGVSQNPRHKITKRGQNVTFRCDPISEHNRLYWYRQTLGQGPEFLTYFQNEAQLEKSRLLSDRFSAERPKGSFSTLEIQRTEQGDSAMYLCASSSRDLEQFFGPGTRLTVL.

The chain is built from TRBV10-3 and TRBJ1-3; TRBD1 might be the D (5 bases). Germline V gene data show CDR1 as ENHRY and CDR2 as SYGVKD. The CDR3 is 14 amino acids. V gave up 10 bases and J gave up 3 bases, with 16 bases separating them. The CDR3 DNA sequence: TGTGCCACCTGGGGTGGCAGGGATGGAAACACCATATATTTT. It yields the protein CATWGGRDGNTIYF.

The chain couples TRBV7-2 to TRBJ2-7; 8 bases line up with TRBD1. With V trimmed by 4 bases and J by 3 bases, 5 bases remained unmatched. CDR1 and CDR2 (germline): SGHTA, FQGNSA. The CDR3 is 14 residues long. CDR3 sequence (DNA): TGTGCCAGCAGCTCCGACAGGGGTCTCTACGAGCAGTACTTC. It specifies CASSSDRGLYEQYF.

The rearrangement links TRBV28 to TRBJ1-4; the match to TRBD1 covers 7 bases. The CDR3 covers 15 residues. V dropped 5 bases and J dropped 13; count of bases not matched to a gene: 16. Germline loops: CDR1 MDHEN, CDR2 SYDVKM. The DNA for the CDR3 is TGTGCCAGCAGTCTCTCCGGGACAGCGGAGGACGGACTGTTTTTT. Translating gives CASSLSGTAEDGLFF.

V usage is TRBV30 and J usage is TRBJ2-7; D is perhaps TRBD1 (5 bases). Per the germline V gene, CDR1 is GTSNPN and CDR2 is SVGIG (reference sequence). V was clipped by 5 bases and J by 2 bases, with 7 bases between them. The CDR3 runs to 11 residues. This CDR3 reads CAWQGAYEQYF. CDR3 nucleotide sequence: TGTGCCTGGCAGGGTGCCTACGAGCAGTACTTC.

This chain links TRBV29-1 with TRBJ2-7; tentative D call: TRBD1 (6 bases). The V and J ends lost 1 base and 6 bases respectively, with 13 bases between them. CDR1 SQVTM and CDR2 ANQGSEA come from the germline V gene. The CDR3 is 13 residues long. Here the CDR3 reads CSVEVTGFSEQYF. CDR3 nucleotides: TGCAGCGTTGAAGTCACAGGGTTCAGCGAGCAGTACTTC.

This chain links TRBV5-1 with TRBJ2-7, with D possibly TRBD2 on 5 matching bases. Germline CDR1 reads SGHRS; CDR2 reads YFSETQ. V lost 0 bases to trimming and J lost 4 bases, with 11 bases between them. CDR3 length: 14 residues. This CDR3 reads CASSLEPGGYEQYF. DNA of the CDR3: TGCGCCAGCAGCTTGGAGCCAGGCGGGTACGAGCAGTACTTC.

The genes are TRBV28 and TRBJ1-2, with D possibly matching TRBD1 (5 bases). The CDR3 consists of 14 residues. CDR1 is MDHEN and CDR2 is SYDVKM in the germline V gene. Trimming shortened V by 4 bases and J by 4 bases, and 13 bases separated the two germline ends. The CDR3 protein is CASSSAGFVYGYTF. For the CDR3, the DNA is TGTGCCAGCAGTTCGGCAGGGTTCGTCTATGGCTACACCTTC.

The J gene is TRBJ2-2, the V gene TRBV9; tentative D call: TRBD2 (6 bases). V lost 6 bases to trimming and J lost 4 bases, with 19 bases between them. This CDR3 is 16 amino acids long. CDR1 SGDLS and CDR2 YYNGEE come from the germline V gene. The DNA for the CDR3 is TGTGCCAGCACCTCCGTCGGAGGGCAAAGCACCGGGGAGCTGTTTTTT. This translates into CASTSVGGQSTGELFF. The variable domain in full, completed from reference TRBV9 and TRBJ2-2, reads DSGVTQTPKHLITATGQRVTLRCSPRSGDLSVYWYQQSLDQGLQFLIQYYNGEERAKGNILERFSAQQFPDLHSELNLSSLELGDSALYFCASTSVGGQSTGELFFGEGSRLTVL.

This chain connects TRBV4-1 to TRBJ1-2; D is uncertain. CDR3 length: 14 residues. Germline V gives CDR1 MGHRA, CDR2 YSYEKL. Deletions cut 2 bases from V and 5 bases from J, with 12 bases between. The DNA for the CDR3 is TGCGCCAGCAGCCAACCGGGAGCTACTTATGGCTACACCTTC. Translated: CASSQPGATYGYTF.

This clone was found once. The rearrangement joins TRBV2 to TRBJ2-5, with D possibly TRBD2 on 6 matching bases. Between the trimmed V and J ends, which lost 8 bases and 5 bases, there was a span of 18 bases. CDR1 is SNHLY, CDR2 FYNNEI, per germline. The length of the CDR3 is 14 residues. CDR3 sequence reads: CASGNPGTQETQYF. In DNA form, the CDR3 reads TGTGCCAGCGGAAACCCCGGGACTCAGGAGACCCAGTACTTC.

CDR3 DNA sequence: TGTGCCAGCAGTCCCGCGCCGGGACAGGGTACAGATACGCAGTATTTT. Protein: CASSPAPGQGTDTQYF. The rearrangement uses TRBV27 and TRBJ2-3; TRBD1 matches 9 bases. The germline V gene encodes CDR1 MNHEY and CDR2 SMNVEV (reference sequence). V lost 5 bases and J lost 3; bases outside the gene matches: 9. The CDR3 has 16 amino acids.

This rearrangement joins TRBV28 to TRBJ2-7; 10 nucleotides line up with TRBD2. Trimming at V came to 7 bases and at J to 5 bases, leaving 8 bases not matched to a gene. The germline V gene has CDR1 MDHEN and CDR2 SYDVKM. The CDR3 consists of 14 residues. The CDR3 DNA follows: TGTGCCAGCATTACAGCGGGAGGGGGGAACGAGCAGTACTTC. Translated: CASITAGGGNEQYF.

This clone was counted once. The rearrangement joins TRBV28 to TRBJ2-5; TRBD1 matches at 8 bases. This CDR3 is 15 amino acids long. Germline CDR1 reads MDHEN; CDR2 reads SYDVKM. V lost 5 bases to trimming and J lost 5 bases; unmatched junction nucleotides: 10. In DNA, the CDR3 is TGTGCCAGCAGTGCGAACTCAGGGGGCTGGGAGACCCAGTACTTC. Its protein product is CASSANSGGWETQYF. Based on the CDR3 plus reference TRBV28 and TRBJ2-5, the full variable domain is DVKVTQSSRYLVKRTGEKVFLECVQDMDHENMFWYRQDPGLGLRLIYFSYDVKMKEKGDIPEGYSVSREKKERFSLILESASTNQTSMYLCASSANSGGWETQYFGPGTRLLVL.

The chain combines TRBV10-3 with TRBJ1-1, with a weak D call TRBD1 (5 bases). The V gene lost 6 bases and the J gene lost 6 bases, with 14 bases spanning the gap. Germline loops: CDR1 ENHRY, CDR2 SYGVKD. CDR3 size: 13 residues. The CDR3 bases are TGTGCCATCAGCCAAGCGGGGGTTCCTGAAGCTTTCTTT. It yields the protein CAISQAGVPEAFF.

The chain joins TRBV25-1 to TRBJ2-5; TRBD2 agrees at 11 bases. This CDR3 has 18 residues. Losses at the gene ends were 1 base for V and 4 bases for J; bases not matched to a gene: 11. Germline V CDR1 and CDR2: MGHDK, SYGVNS. The DNA of the CDR3 is TGTGCCAGCAGTGAATGGGGCGTAGCGGGAGGGCCCCGAGAGACCCAGTACTTC. It is translated as CASSEWGVAGGPRETQYF.

CDR3 bases: TGTGCCAGCAGTCCGGAGGGCAATCAGCCCCAGCATTTT. Residues: CASSPEGNQPQHF. The chain links TRBV27 to TRBJ1-5; no reliable D call. V lost 5 bases, J lost 2 bases, and 7 bases lay in between. The CDR3 is made up of 13 amino acids. In germline, CDR1 is MNHEY, CDR2 SMNVEV (reference sequence).

This chain joins TRBV25-1 and TRBJ2-1; D perhaps matches TRBD2 (6 bases). This CDR3 region has 12 residues. Trimming shortened V by 5 bases and J by 8 bases, and 10 bases separated the two germline ends. Per germline, CDR1 MGHDK and CDR2 SYGVNS. CDR3: CASSSIADEQFF. The CDR3, as DNA: TGTGCCAGCAGTTCCATAGCGGATGAGCAGTTCTTC.